These 5 T cell receptor beta chains were sequenced from one sample in a study of T-cell reconstitution after alpha-beta-depleted transplantation in children. A TCRbeta library incorporating unique molecular identifiers was prepared. TCRdb ran MiXCR on the PCR reads and lists one entry per CDR3 protein. This sample has 530,000 or so distinct CDR3 sequences, with about a quarter found just once. The starting material was PBMCs, obtained before TCRalphabeta/CD19-depleted stem cell transplant. These receptors all come from a boy in the first two years of life with Wiskott-Aldrich syndrome, due to receive a stem cell transplant.

The chain joins TRBV4-1 to TRBJ2-5; D call uncertain. V was cut by 1 base and J by 3 bases, with 12 bases left in between. Germline CDR1 is MGHRA and CDR2 is YSYEKL. This CDR3 comprises 15 residues. The CDR3 reads CASSQAALLEETQYF. CDR3 DNA: TGCGCCAGCAGCCAAGCTGCTCTACTCGAAGAGACCCAGTACTTC.

The gene calls are TRBV20-1 and TRBJ2-1; the match to TRBD2 covers 8 bases. V shed 2 bases, J shed 7 bases, and the junction held 4 bases outside the gene matches. This CDR3 comprises 13 residues. Germline assignment: CDR1 DFQATT and CDR2 SNEGSKA (reference sequence). CDR3 protein: CSARTGGPNEQFF. The DNA of the CDR3 is TGCAGTGCTAGAACGGGAGGGCCAAATGAGCAGTTCTTC.

V usage is TRBV24-1 and J usage is TRBJ2-1; 10 nucleotides agree with TRBD2. Trimming took 10 bases from V and 4 from J; bases not matched to a gene: 6. The CDR3 loop spans 14 amino acids. Germline CDR1 reads KGHDR; CDR2 reads SFDVKD. The CDR3 bases are TGTGCCACTTCTAGCGGGAGAGCATACAATGAGCAGTTCTTC. This sequence encodes CATSSGRAYNEQFF.

This clonotype turned up a few times. The gene calls are TRBV7-8 and TRBJ2-5; 8 bases line up with TRBD1. V was clipped by 3 bases and J by 4 bases; unmatched bases: 7. Germline V gene sequence: CDR1 SGHVS, CDR2 FQNEAQ. There are 15 residues in the CDR3. The CDR3 is CASSFGQGAGETQYF. The CDR3, as DNA: TGTGCCAGCAGCTTTGGTCAGGGGGCGGGAGAGACCCAGTACTTC.

A few counts support this clonotype. The chain employs TRBV5-5 and TRBJ2-3; 8 bases are shared with TRBD1. In germline, CDR1 is SGHKS, CDR2 YYEKEE (reference sequence). The ends lost 4 bases at V and 3 bases at J; junction bases unmatched: 7. The length of the CDR3 is 15 residues. CDR3 coding DNA: TGTGCCAGCAGCCCGCGACAGGGGTTTACAGATACGCAGTATTTT. It encodes CASSPRQGFTDTQYF.